The 13 T cell receptor beta chains given below trace back to one sample, sequenced in a study of CD8 T cells in ankylosing spondylitis (dated by TCRdb to 2015 to 2018). Findings and caveats that apply to the study as a whole: A TCR beta motif of about 8 highly homologous amino acid variants appeared characteristic of blood from ankylosing spondylitis patients.

The library was made by 5' RACE. TCRdb lists the instrument as Illumina HiSeq 2500. TCRdb ran its own pipeline on the public reads, namely fastp trimming at Q25 and MiXCR clone calling, and kept in-frame beta chains. Duplicate CDR3 protein sequences are folded into a single record with the most common DNA and genes. The sample data list a few hundred thousand distinct CDR3 sequences, and more than 20% of these were observed just once. Around 17% of the sample belongs to the ten largest clones. These receptors are not linked to any known antigen. Sequenced input: blood, either unsorted or a sorted T cell fraction (not recorded which). These receptors came from a male donor with ankylosing spondylitis.

The chain joins TRBV6-5 to TRBJ2-5; the D gene is possibly TRBD2 (5 bases). V lost 4 bases, J lost 1 base, and 13 bases lay in between. This CDR3 region has 15 residues. Germline CDR1 and CDR2: MNHEY and SVGAGI. CDR3 protein: CASSSNGLIQETQYF. The CDR3 DNA follows: TGTGCCAGCAGTTCAAATGGACTGATCCAAGAGACCCAGTACTTC.

The V gene is TRBV7-2, the J gene TRBJ2-2, with D unresolved. The V end was cut by 5 bases, the J end by 1 base, with 11 bases between. Germline V gene lookup returns CDR1 SGHTA and CDR2 FQGNSA. The CDR3 is 15 amino acids. DNA for the CDR3: TGTGCCAGCAGCCTCCGACTCGGGAACACCGGGGAGCTGTTTTTT. Residues: CASSLRLGNTGELFF. Full variable domain (missing parts from reference TRBV7-2 and TRBJ2-2): GAGVSQSPSNKVTEKGKDVELRCDPISGHTALYWYRQSLGQGLEFLIYFQGNSAPDKSGLPSDRFSAERTGGSVSTLTIQRTQQEDSAVYLCASSLRLGNTGELFFGEGSRLTVL.

The chain has TRBV12-3 or TRBV12-4 and TRBJ1-2, with 11 positions matching TRBD1. The V segment lost 6 bases and the J segment 5 bases; nucleotides outside the gene matches: 5. This CDR3 is built from 14 residues. This CDR3 is CASSRTGGWYGYTF. The CDR3, as DNA: TGTGCCAGCAGCCGGACAGGGGGCTGGTATGGCTACACCTTC.

Comments on this clonotype: Compared with germline, one end of the junction differs, possibly owing to a read error. This rearrangement joins TRBV10-3 to TRBJ2-1; tentatively, D is TRBD2 (5 bases). This CDR3 is built from 13 residues. Germline V gives CDR1 ENHRY, CDR2 SYGVKD. This CDR3 is CTISDYSYNEQFF. The CDR3 nucleotides read TGTACCATCAGTGACTACTCCTACAATGAGCAGTTCTTC.

This clonotype showed up many times. CDR3 residues: CASSLAVPSGDYNEQFF. CDR3 sequence (DNA): TGTGCCAGCAGCTTAGCGGTCCCTAGCGGGGATTACAATGAGCAGTTCTTC. This chain links TRBV7-6 with TRBJ2-1; 9 bases are shared with TRBD2. CDR1 SGHVS and CDR2 FNYEAQ come from the germline V gene. This CDR3 is built from 17 residues. V trimming: 0 bases; J trimming: 4 bases; junction bases outside the gene matches: 7.

The genes are TRBV7-2 and TRBJ2-3; possible D gene TRBD1, 6 bases. V lost 2 bases and J lost 8, with 17 bases in between. Germline V CDR1 and CDR2: SGHTA, FQGNSA. This CDR3 has 15 amino acids. The CDR3 coding sequence is TGTGCCAGCAGCTTAAGGGGGACAACCCTAGGTACGCAGTATTTT. Translation gives CASSLRGTTLGTQYF.

The CDR3 sequence: CATQTAGDTIYF. The CDR3 DNA reads as TGTGCCACCCAGACAGCGGGGGACACCATATATTTT. The gene calls are TRBV24-1 and TRBJ1-3; D perhaps matches TRBD1 (5 bases). Germline V CDR1 and CDR2: KGHDR, SFDVKD. The CDR3 runs 12 residues. Trimming removed 9 bases at V and 8 bases at J, with 13 bases between.

A few counts support this clonotype. The chain employs TRBV15 and TRBJ2-1; TRBD2 matches 9 bases. V shed 2 bases and J 7 bases; nucleotides not matched to a gene: 6. CDR1 is LNHNV, CDR2 YYDKDF, per germline (reference sequence). This CDR3 is built from 15 residues. The CDR3 loop reads CATSRLAGSKNEQFF. CDR3 nucleotide sequence: TGTGCCACCAGCAGACTAGCGGGGAGTAAAAATGAGCAGTTCTTC.

V usage is TRBV25-1 and J usage is TRBJ2-1, with D maybe TRBD2 (7 bases). The V end lost 5 bases, the J end lost 8 bases, and 16 bases lay between the germline ends. The CDR3 contains 14 residues. In germline, CDR1 is MGHDK, CDR2 SYGVNS. The CDR3 nucleotides are TGTGCCAGCAGTCCCGGGGGGCAGGGCGATGAGCAGTTCTTC. Translating it yields CASSPGGQGDEQFF.

The V and J genes are TRBV25-1 and TRBJ2-5; D call uncertain. The CDR3 contains 13 residues. Looked up from germline, CDR1 is MGHDK and CDR2 is SYGVNS. V was shortened by 2 bases and J by 7 bases, with 11 bases between the two germline ends. The DNA for the CDR3 is TGTGCCAGCAGTGAAGACACCCTGGGGACCCAGTACTTC. This sequence encodes CASSEDTLGTQYF.

The chain joins TRBV27 to TRBJ1-5, with a possible D match to TRBD1 (5 bases). V lost 6 bases to trimming and J lost 6 bases, with 12 bases between them. In germline, CDR1 is MNHEY, CDR2 SMNVEV (reference sequence). The CDR3 extends over 13 amino acids. The CDR3 loop reads CASRFRESQPQHF. The CDR3, as DNA: TGTGCCAGCAGGTTCAGGGAATCTCAGCCCCAGCATTTT.

This clonotype was counted only a few times. The J gene is TRBJ2-3, the V gene TRBV10-3, with 9 bases matching TRBD2. J gave up 0 bases and V 0 bases, and 7 bases lay outside the gene matches. This CDR3 is 18 amino acids long. Germline values: CDR1 ENHRY, CDR2 SYGVKD. The CDR3: CAISESASGKTSTDTQYF. CDR3 in DNA: TGTGCCATCAGTGAGTCTGCTAGCGGGAAGACTAGCACAGATACGCAGTATTTT.

CDR3: CASRFSGSGNNEQFF. The CDR3 DNA follows: TGTGCCAGCAGGTTTAGCGGGAGTGGTAACAATGAGCAGTTCTTC. The J gene is TRBJ2-1, the V gene TRBV6-2 or TRBV6-3; 9 positions match TRBD2. Germline CDR1 is MNHEY and CDR2 is SVGEGT. Trimming removed 6 bases from V and 5 bases from J; junction bases left unmatched: 8. The CDR3 contains 15 residues.